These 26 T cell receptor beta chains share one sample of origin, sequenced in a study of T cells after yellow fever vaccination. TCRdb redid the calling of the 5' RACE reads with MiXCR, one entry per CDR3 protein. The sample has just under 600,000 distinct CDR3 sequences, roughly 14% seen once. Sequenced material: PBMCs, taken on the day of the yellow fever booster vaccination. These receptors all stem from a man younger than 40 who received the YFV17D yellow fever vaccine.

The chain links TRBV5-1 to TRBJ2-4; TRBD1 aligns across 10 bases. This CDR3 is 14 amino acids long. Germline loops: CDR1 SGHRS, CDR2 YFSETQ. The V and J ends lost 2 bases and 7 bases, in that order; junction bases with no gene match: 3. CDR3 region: CASSFGQGGNIQYF. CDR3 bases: TGCGCCAGCAGCTTCGGACAGGGGGGCAACATTCAGTACTTC.

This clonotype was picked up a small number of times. CDR3 sequence: CASSFRGTRSGANVLTF. CDR3 sequence (DNA): TGTGCCAGCAGTTTTCGTGGCACCCGCTCTGGGGCCAACGTCCTGACTTTC. The chain has TRBV12-3 or TRBV12-4 and TRBJ2-6; no clear D. The CDR3 spans 17 residues. The ends were cut back, 3 bases at V and 0 bases at J, with 12 bases in the middle.

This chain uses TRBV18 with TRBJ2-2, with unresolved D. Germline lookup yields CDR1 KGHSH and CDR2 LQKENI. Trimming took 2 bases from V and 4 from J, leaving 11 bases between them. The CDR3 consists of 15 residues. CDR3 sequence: CASSPGVVGTGELFF. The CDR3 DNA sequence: TGTGCCAGCTCACCAGGGGTCGTAGGCACCGGGGAGCTGTTTTTT.

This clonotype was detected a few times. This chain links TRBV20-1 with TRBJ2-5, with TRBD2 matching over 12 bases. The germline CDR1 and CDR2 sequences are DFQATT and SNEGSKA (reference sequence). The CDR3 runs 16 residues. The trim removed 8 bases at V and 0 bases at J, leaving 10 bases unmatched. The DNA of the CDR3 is TGCAGTCAAACCCTTACTAGCGGGAGGTACCAAGAGACCCAGTACTTC. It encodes CSQTLTSGRYQETQYF.

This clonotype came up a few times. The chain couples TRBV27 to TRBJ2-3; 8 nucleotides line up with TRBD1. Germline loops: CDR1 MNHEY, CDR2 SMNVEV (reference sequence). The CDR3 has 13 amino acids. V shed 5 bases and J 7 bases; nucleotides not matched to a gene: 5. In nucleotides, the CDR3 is TGTGCCAGCAGTACAACAGGGGGGTATACGCAGTATTTT. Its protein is CASSTTGGYTQYF.

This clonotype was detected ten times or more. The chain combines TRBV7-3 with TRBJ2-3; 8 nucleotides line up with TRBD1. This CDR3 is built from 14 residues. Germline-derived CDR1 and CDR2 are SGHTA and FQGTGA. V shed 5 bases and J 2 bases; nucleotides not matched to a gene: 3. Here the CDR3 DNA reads TGTGCCAGCAGCCGCCAGGGGGCCACAGATACGCAGTATTTT. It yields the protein CASSRQGATDTQYF.

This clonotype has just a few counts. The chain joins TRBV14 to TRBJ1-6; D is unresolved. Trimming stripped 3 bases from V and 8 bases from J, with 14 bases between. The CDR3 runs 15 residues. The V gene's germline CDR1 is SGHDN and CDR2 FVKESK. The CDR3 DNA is TGTGCCAGCAGCCAGACGACGAGAAGGTATTCACCCCTCCACTTT. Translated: CASSQTTRRYSPLHF.

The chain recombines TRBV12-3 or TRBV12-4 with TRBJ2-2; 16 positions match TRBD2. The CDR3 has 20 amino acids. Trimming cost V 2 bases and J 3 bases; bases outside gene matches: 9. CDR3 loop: CASSLFPGTSGRADTGELFF. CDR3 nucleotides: TGTGCCAGCAGTTTATTTCCCGGGACTAGCGGGAGGGCCGACACCGGGGAGCTGTTTTTT.

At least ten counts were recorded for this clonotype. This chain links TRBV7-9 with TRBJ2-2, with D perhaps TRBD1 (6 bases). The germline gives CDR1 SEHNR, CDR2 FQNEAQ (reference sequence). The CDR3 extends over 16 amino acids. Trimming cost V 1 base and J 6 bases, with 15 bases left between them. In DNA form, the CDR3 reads TGTGCCAGCAGCTTAGACCTCGACCAGGGGTCCGGGGAGCTGTTTTTT. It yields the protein CASSLDLDQGSGELFF. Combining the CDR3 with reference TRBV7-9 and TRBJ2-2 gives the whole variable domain DTGVSQNPRHKITKRGQNVTFRCDPISEHNRLYWYRQTLGQGPEFLTYFQNEAQLEKSRLLSDRFSAERPKGSFSTLEIQRTEQGDSAMYLCASSLDLDQGSGELFFGEGSRLTVL.

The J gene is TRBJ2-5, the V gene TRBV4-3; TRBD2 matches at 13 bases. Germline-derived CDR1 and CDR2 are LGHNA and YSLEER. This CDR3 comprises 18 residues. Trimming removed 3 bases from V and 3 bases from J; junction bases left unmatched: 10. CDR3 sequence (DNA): TGCGCCAGCAGCCACGCGACCTACGGACTAGCGGGAGAAGAGACCCAGTACTTC. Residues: CASSHATYGLAGEETQYF.

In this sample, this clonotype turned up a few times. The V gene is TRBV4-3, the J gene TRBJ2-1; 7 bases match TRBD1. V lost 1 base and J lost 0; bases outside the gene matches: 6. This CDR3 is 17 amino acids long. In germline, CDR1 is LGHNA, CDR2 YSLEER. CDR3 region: CASSQASRGSSYNEQFF. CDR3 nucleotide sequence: TGCGCCAGCAGCCAAGCTAGCAGGGGGAGCTCCTACAATGAGCAGTTCTTC.

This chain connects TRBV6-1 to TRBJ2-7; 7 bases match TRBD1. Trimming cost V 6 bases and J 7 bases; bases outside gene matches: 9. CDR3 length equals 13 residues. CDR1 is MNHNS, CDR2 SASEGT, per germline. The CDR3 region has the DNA TGTGCCAGCAGAGACGACAGGGCGAGGGAGCAGTACTTC. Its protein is CASRDDRAREQYF.

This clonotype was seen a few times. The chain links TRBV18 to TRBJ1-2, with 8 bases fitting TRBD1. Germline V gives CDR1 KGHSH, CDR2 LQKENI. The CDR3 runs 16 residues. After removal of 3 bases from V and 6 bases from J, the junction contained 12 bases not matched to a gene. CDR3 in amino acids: CASSPRTGSRMDGYTF. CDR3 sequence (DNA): TGTGCCAGCTCACCGAGGACAGGGTCCCGTATGGATGGCTACACCTTC. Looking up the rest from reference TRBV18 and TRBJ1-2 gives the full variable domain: NAGVMQNPRHLVRRRGQEARLRCSPMKGHSHVYWYRQLPEEGLKFMVYLQKENIIDESGMPKERFSAEFPKEGPSILRIQQVVRGDSAAYFCASSPRTGSRMDGYTFGSGTRLTVV.

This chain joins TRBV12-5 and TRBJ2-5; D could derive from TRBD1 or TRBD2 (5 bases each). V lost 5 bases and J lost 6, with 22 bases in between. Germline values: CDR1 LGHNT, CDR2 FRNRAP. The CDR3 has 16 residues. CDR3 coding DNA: TGTGCTAGTGGTCCCCATCACCGGGGCGAATCAAAGACCCAGTACTTC. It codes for CASGPHHRGESKTQYF. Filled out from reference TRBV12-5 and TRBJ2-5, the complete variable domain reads DARVTQTPRHKVTEMGQEVTMRCQPILGHNTVFWYRQTMMQGLELLAYFRNRAPLDDSGMPKDRFSAEMPDATLATLKIQPSEPRDSAVYFCASGPHHRGESKTQYFGPGTRLLVL.

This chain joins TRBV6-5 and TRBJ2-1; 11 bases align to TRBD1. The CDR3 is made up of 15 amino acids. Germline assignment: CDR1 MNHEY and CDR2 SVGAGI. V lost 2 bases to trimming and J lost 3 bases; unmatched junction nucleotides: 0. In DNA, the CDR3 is TGTGCCAGCAGTTACGGGACAGGGGGCTACAATGAGCAGTTCTTC. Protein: CASSYGTGGYNEQFF.

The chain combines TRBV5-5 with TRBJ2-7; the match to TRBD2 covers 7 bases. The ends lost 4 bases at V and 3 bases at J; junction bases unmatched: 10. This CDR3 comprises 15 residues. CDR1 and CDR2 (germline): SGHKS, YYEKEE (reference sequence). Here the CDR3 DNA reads TGTGCCAGCAGCCCCCGGGACTACACTATCTACGAGCAGTACTTC. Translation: CASSPRDYTIYEQYF.

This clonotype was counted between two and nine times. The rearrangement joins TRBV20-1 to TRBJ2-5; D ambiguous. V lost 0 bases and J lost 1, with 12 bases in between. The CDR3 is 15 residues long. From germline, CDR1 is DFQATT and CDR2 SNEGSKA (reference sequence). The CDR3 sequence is CSARDVQHSQETQYF. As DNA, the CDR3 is TGCAGTGCTAGAGATGTGCAACACTCCCAAGAGACCCAGTACTTC.

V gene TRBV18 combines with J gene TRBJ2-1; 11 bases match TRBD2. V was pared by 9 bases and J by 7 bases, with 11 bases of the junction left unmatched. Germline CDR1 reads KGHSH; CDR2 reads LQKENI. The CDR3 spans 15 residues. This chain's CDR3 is CASYQTSGSSNEQFF. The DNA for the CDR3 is TGTGCCAGTTACCAAACTAGCGGGAGTTCAAATGAGCAGTTCTTC.

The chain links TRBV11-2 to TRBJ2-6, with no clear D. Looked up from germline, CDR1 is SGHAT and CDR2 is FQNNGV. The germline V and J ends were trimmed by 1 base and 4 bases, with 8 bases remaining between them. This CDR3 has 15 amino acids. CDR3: CASSLVGLGANVLTF. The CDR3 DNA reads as TGTGCCAGCAGCTTAGTGGGTCTCGGGGCCAACGTCCTGACTTTC.

The CDR3: CSARKRGSEGNTIYF. The DNA of the CDR3 is TGCAGTGCTAGAAAACGTGGCAGCGAGGGAAACACCATATATTTT. The V and J genes are TRBV20-1 and TRBJ1-3; D remains ambiguous. This CDR3 region has 15 residues. Trimming shortened V by 2 bases and J by 4 bases, and 15 bases separated the two germline ends. The germline CDR1 and CDR2 sequences are DFQATT and SNEGSKA (reference sequence).

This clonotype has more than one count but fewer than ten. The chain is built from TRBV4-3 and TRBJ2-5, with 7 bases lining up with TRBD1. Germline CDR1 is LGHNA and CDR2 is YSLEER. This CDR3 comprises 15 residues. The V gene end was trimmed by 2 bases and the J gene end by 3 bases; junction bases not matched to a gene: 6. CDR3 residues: CASSQSWTGEETQYF. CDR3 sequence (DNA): TGCGCCAGCAGCCAATCCTGGACAGGTGAAGAGACCCAGTACTTC.

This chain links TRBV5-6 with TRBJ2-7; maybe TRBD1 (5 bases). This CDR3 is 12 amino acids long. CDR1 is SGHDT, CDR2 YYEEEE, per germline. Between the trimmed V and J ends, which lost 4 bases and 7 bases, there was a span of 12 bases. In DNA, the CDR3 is TGTGCCAGCAGCAGCGACAGTTTTGAGCAGTACTTC. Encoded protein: CASSSDSFEQYF.

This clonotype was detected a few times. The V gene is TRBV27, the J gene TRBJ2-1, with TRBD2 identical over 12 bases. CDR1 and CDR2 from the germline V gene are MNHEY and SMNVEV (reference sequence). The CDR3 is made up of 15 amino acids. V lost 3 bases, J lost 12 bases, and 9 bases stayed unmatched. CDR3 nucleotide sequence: TGTGCCAGCAGTTTGTCAGCGACTAGCGGGAGTGGGCAGTTCTTC. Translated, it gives CASSLSATSGSGQFF.

The CDR3 bases are TGTGCCAGCAGCTGGGCGAGGCCAGGGGCGTTGTTCGAGCAGTACTTC. Amino acids: CASSWARPGALFEQYF. The chain has TRBV5-6 and TRBJ2-7, with D possibly matching TRBD1 (6 bases). Between the trimmed V and J ends, which lost 3 bases and 6 bases, there was a span of 22 bases. The germline V gene has CDR1 SGHDT and CDR2 YYEEEE. The CDR3 contains 16 residues.

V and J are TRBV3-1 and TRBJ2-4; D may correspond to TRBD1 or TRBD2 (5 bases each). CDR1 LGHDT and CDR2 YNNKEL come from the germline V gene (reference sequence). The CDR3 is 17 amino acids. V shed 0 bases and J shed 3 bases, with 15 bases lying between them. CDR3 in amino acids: CASSQDSDSLSKNIQYF. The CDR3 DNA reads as TGTGCCAGCAGCCAAGATAGCGACAGTCTTAGCAAAAACATTCAGTACTTC.

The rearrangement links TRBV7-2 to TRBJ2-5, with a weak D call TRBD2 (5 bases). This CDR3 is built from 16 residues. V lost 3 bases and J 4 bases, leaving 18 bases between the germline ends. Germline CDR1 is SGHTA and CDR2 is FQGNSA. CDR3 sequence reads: CASSFVTDSTGETQYF. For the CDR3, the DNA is TGTGCCAGCAGCTTCGTAACGGACTCCACGGGAGAGACCCAGTACTTC.